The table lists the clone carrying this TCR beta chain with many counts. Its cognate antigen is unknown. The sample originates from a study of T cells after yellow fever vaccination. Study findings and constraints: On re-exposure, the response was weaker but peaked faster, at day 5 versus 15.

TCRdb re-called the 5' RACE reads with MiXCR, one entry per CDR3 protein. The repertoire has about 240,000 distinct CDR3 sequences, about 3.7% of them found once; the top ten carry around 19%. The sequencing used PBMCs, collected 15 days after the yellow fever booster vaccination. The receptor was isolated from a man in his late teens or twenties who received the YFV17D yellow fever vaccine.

Written as DNA, the CDR3 is TGCAGTGCTAGAGATCCTTCTAGCAATGAGCAGTTCTTC. Translation: CSARDPSSNEQFF. V gene TRBV20-1 combines with J gene TRBJ2-1; D is unclear. This CDR3 is 13 amino acids long. CDR1 and CDR2 (germline): DFQATT, SNEGSKA (reference sequence). The V end was cut by 0 bases, the J end by 6 bases, with 9 bases between.